This passage covers 3 T cell receptor beta chains from one sample sequenced in a study of beta chain features in type 1 diabetes. Findings and caveats of the study: In every one of the four CD4+ subsets, TCRB CDR3s were moderately but significantly shorter in Type 1 diabetes patients.

The entirety of the isolated RNA underwent reverse transcription, so expressed TCRB transcripts were sequenced. TCRdb's copy holds only in-frame clones and misses some; the assay was immunoSEQ multiplex PCR. The data show roughly 130,000 clones, over 15% seen once. Antigens of these TCRs are unknown. The sequenced sample was central memory CD4+ T cells from blood. The receptors here all came from a man aged 25 to 40 with type 1 diabetes.

The V call is TRBV4-1, the J call TRBJ1-4; D ambiguous. Trimming removed 5 bases at V and 0 bases at J, with 4 bases between. Germline V gives CDR1 MGHRA, CDR2 YSYEKL. This CDR3 region has 13 residues. The DNA for the CDR3 is TGCGCCAGCAGCAGTGCAACTAATGAAAAACTGTTTTTT. Its protein is CASSSATNEKLFF.

The chain has TRBV30 and TRBJ2-3, with TRBD2 matching 15 bases. Germline CDR1 reads GTSNPN; CDR2 reads SVGIG (reference sequence). The V segment lost 2 bases and the J segment 3 bases; nucleotides outside the gene matches: 6. This CDR3 is built from 17 residues. The CDR3 coding sequence is TGTGCCTGGAGTATGGGACTAGCGGGGGGCGATACAGATACGCAGTATTTT. Protein product: CAWSMGLAGGDTDTQYF.

V and J are TRBV19 and TRBJ1-2; D is unclear. V lost 3 bases to trimming and J lost 5 bases, with 10 bases between them. Germline lookup yields CDR1 LNHDA and CDR2 SQIVND (reference sequence). The CDR3 is made up of 13 amino acids. In nucleotides, the CDR3 is TGTGCCAGTAGTATGGAAAGGATGTATGGCTACACCTTC. This translates into CASSMERMYGYTF.